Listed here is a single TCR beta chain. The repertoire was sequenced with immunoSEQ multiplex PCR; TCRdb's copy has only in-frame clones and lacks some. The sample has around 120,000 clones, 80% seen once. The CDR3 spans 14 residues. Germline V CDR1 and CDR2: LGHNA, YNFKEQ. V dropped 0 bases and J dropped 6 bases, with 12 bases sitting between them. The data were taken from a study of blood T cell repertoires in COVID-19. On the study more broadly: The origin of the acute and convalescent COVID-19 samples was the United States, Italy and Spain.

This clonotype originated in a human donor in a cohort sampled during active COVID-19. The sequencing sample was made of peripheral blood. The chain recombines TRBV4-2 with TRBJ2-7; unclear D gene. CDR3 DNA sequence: TGTGCCAGCAGCCAAGATTTTCGCCAGCGCGAGCAGTACTTC. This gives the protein CASSQDFRQREQYF.